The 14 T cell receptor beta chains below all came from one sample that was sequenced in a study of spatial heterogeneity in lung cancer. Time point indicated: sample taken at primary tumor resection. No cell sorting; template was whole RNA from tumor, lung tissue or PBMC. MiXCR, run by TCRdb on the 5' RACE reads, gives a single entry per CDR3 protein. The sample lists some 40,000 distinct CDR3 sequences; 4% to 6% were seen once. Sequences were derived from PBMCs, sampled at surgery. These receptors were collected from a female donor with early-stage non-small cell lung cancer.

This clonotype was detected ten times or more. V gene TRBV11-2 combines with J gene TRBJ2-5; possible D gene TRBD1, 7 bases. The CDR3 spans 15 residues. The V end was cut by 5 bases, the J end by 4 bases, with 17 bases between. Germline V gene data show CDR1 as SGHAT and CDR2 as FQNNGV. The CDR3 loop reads CASSRGLPGGETQYF. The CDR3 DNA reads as TGTGCCAGCAGCCGGGGACTGCCAGGGGGAGAGACCCAGTACTTC.

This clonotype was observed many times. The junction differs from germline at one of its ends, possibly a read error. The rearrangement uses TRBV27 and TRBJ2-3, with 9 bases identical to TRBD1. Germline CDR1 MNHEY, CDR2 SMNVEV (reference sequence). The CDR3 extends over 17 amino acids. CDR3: CASSSRPGTGSTATQYF. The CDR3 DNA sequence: TGTGCCAGCAGTTCCCGTCCCGGGACAGGGAGCACAGCTACGCAGTATTTT.

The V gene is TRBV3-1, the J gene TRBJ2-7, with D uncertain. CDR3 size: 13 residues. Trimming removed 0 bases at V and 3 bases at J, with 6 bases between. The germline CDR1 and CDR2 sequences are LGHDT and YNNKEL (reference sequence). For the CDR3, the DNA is TGTGCCAGCAGCCAAGATCCCCTCTACGAGCAGTACTTC. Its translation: CASSQDPLYEQYF.

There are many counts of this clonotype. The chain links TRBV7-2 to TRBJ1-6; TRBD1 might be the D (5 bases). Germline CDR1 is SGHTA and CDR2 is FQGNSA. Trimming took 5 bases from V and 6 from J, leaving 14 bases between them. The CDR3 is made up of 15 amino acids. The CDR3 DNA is TGTGCCAGCAGCCAAGAGGGACGGAGTAATTCACCCCTCCACTTT. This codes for CASSQEGRSNSPLHF.

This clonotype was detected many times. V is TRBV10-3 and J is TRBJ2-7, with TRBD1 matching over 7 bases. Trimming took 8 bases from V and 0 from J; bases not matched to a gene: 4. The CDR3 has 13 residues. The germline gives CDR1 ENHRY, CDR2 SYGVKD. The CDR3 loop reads CAIATGASYEQYF. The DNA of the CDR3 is TGTGCCATCGCAACAGGGGCCTCCTACGAGCAGTACTTC.

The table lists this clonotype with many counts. CDR3 coding DNA: TGTGCCAGCAGCTTAGGCGGCGGGCGAATGGCAGATACGCAGTATTTT. This codes for CASSLGGGRMADTQYF. The rearrangement uses TRBV11-3 and TRBJ2-3, with D tentatively TRBD2 (5 bases). The CDR3 consists of 16 residues. Germline values: CDR1 SGHNT, CDR2 YENEEA. V was cut by 1 base and J by 4 bases, with 15 bases left in between.

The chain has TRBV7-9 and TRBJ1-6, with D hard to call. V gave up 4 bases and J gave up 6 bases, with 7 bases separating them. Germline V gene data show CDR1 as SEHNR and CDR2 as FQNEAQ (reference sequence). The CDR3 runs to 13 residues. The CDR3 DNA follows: TGTGCCAGCAGCTCCCCCGGTAATTCACCCCTCCACTTT. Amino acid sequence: CASSSPGNSPLHF.

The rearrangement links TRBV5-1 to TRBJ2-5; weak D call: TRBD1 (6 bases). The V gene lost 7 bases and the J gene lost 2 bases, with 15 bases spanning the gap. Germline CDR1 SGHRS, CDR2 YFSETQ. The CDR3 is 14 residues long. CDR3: CASSDSRLQETQYF. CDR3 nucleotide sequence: TGCGCCAGCTCGGACAGTCGACTACAAGAGACCCAGTACTTC.

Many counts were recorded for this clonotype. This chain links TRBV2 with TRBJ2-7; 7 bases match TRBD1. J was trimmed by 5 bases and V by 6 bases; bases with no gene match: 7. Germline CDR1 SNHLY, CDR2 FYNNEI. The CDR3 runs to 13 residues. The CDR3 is CASRPGTADEQYF. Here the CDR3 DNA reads TGTGCCAGCAGGCCCGGGACAGCCGACGAGCAGTACTTC.

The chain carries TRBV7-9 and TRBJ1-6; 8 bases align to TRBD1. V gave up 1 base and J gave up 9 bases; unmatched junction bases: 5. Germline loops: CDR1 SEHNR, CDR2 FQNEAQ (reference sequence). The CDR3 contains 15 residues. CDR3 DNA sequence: TGTGCCAGCAGCTTAGAGACAGGGGATCTTTCACCCCTCCACTTT. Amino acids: CASSLETGDLSPLHF.

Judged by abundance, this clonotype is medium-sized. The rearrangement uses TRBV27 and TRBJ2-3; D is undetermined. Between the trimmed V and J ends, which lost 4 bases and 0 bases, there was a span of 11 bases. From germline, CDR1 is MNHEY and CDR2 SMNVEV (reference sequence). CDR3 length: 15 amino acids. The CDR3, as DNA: TGTGCCAGCAGTTCCCCCACGGAGAGCACAGATACGCAGTATTTT. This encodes CASSSPTESTDTQYF.

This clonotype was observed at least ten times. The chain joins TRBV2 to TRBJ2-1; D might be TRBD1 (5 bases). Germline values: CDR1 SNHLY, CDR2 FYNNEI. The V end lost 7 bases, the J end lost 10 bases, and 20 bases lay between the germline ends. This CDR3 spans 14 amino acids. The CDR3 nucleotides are TGTGCCAGCACCCCAGGGCGGACGGTCCGGGAGCAGTTCTTC. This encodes CASTPGRTVREQFF.

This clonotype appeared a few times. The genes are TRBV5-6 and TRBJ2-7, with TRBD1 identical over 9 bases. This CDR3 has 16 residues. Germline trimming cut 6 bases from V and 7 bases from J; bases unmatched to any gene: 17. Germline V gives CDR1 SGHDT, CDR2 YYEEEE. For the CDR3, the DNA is TGTGCCAGCACCCCGGCCGGGACAGGGAGTCTCCTGGAGCAGTACTTC. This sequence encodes CASTPAGTGSLLEQYF.

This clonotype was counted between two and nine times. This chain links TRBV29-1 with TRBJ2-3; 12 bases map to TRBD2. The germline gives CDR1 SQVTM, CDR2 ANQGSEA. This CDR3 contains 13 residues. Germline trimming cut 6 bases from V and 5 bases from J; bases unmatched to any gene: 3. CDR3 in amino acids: CSVRLAGVDTQYF. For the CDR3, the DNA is TGCAGCGTGAGACTAGCGGGAGTAGATACGCAGTATTTT.